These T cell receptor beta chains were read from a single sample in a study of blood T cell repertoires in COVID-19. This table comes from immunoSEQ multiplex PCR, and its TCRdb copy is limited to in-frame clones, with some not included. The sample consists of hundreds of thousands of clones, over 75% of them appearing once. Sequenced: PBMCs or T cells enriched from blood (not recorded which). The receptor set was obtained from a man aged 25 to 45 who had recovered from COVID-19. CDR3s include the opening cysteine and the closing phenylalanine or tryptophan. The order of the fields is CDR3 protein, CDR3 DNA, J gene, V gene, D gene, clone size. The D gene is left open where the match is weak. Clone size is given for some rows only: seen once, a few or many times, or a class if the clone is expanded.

CASSPTDSYGYTF	TGTGCCAGCAGCCCTACCGATTCCTATGGCTACACCTTC	TRBJ1-2	TRBV11-2	-	-
CASSLRQTSSTDTQYF	TGTGCCAGCAGCCTTCGACAGACTAGTAGCACAGATACGCAGTATTTT	TRBJ2-3	TRBV11-2	-	-
CASIRTENTGELFF	TGTGCCAGCATCAGGACAGAGAACACCGGGGAGCTGTTTTTT	TRBJ2-2	TRBV2	-	-
CATSREGRAGNTIYF	TGTGCCACCAGCAGAGAGGGCAGGGCTGGAAACACCATATATTTT	TRBJ1-3	TRBV15	-	-
CATSDPRTAGANVLTF	TGTGCCACCAGTGATCCGAGGACAGCTGGGGCCAACGTCCTGACTTTC	TRBJ2-6	TRBV24-1	-	-
CASSSPDRVFDQPQHF	TGTGCCAGCAGTTCGCCTGACAGGGTCTTCGATCAGCCCCAGCATTTT	TRBJ1-5	TRBV6-2/TRBV6-3	TRBD1	-
CASSRITGTGNDKANYGYTF	TGTGCCAGCAGTCGGATTACCGGGACAGGGAACGACAAAGCTAACTATGGCTACACCTTC	TRBJ1-2	TRBV6-6	TRBD1	few
CAWSVDLAGGQLFF	TGTGCCTGGAGTGTGGATCTAGCGGGAGGCCAACTGTTTTTT	TRBJ2-2	TRBV30	TRBD2	once
CASSPRAATDTQYF	TGTGCCAGCAGTCCTCGTGCGGCCACAGATACGCAGTATTTT	TRBJ2-3	TRBV27	-	-
CATQAGGAYEQYF	TGTGCCACCCAGGCGGGAGGGGCCTACGAGCAGTACTTC	TRBJ2-7	TRBV9	TRBD2	-
CASSPERGNSDTQYF	TGTGCCAGCTCACCGGAGCGCGGGAATTCAGATACGCAGTATTTT	TRBJ2-3	TRBV18	-	-
CASRKELAGGGEQYF	TGTGCCAGCAGAAAAGAACTAGCGGGAGGTGGGGAGCAGTACTTC	TRBJ2-7	TRBV6-5	TRBD2	-
CASSAFGTASGGEQFF	TGTGCCAGCAGCGCCTTTGGGACTGCCTCAGGGGGGGAGCAGTTCTTC	TRBJ2-1	TRBV9	-	-
CASILTSGQNTGELFF	TGTGCCAGCATCTTAACTAGCGGACAGAACACCGGGGAGCTGTTTTTT	TRBJ2-2	TRBV28	TRBD2	-
CASSVSQGYGYTF	TGTGCCAGCAGTGTAAGTCAGGGCTATGGCTACACCTTC	TRBJ1-2	TRBV6-6	-	once
CASKGIQGEQPQHF	TGTGCCAGCAAAGGGATTCAGGGGGAACAGCCCCAGCATTTT	TRBJ1-5	TRBV27	TRBD1	-
CASSPVRGRRPGLAGGSSYNEQFF	TGTGCCAGCTCACCAGTCAGGGGCAGAAGGCCGGGACTAGCGGGAGGGAGCTCCTACAATGAGCAGTTCTTC	TRBJ2-1	TRBV18	TRBD2	-
CASSSMGARDEQFF	TGTGCCAGTAGTAGTATGGGGGCGCGTGATGAGCAGTTCTTC	TRBJ2-1	TRBV19	-	-
CASSESPTGGPPEQYF	TGTGCCAGCAGCGAGAGTCCTACGGGAGGGCCTCCCGAGCAGTACTTC	TRBJ2-7	TRBV7-3	TRBD2	-
CAISNTGDSPLHF	TGTGCCATCAGTAATACAGGGGATTCACCCCTCCACTTT	TRBJ1-6	TRBV10-3	TRBD1	few
CASSDTMGSGSETQYF	TGCGCCAGCAGTGATACTATGGGGAGCGGTTCGGAGACCCAGTACTTC	TRBJ2-5	TRBV4-1	-	-
CASSSGRAYEQYF	TGTGCCAGCAGTAGCGGGAGAGCGTACGAGCAGTACTTC	TRBJ2-7	TRBV6-5	TRBD2	few